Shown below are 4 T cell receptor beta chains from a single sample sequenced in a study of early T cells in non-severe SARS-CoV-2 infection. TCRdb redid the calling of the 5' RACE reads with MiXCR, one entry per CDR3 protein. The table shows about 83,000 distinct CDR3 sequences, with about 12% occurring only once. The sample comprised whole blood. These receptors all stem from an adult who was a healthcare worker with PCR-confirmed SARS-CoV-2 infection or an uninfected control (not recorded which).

The CDR3 spells CASSPGAPSGNTIYF. The CDR3 DNA is TGTGCCAGCTCCCCAGGGGCCCCCTCTGGAAACACCATATATTTT. The V call is TRBV27, the J call TRBJ1-3, with D maybe TRBD1 (6 bases). Germline V gene lookup returns CDR1 MNHEY and CDR2 SMNVEV (reference sequence). The CDR3 sequence is 15 residues long. V lost 8 bases, J lost 0 bases, and 14 bases lay in between.

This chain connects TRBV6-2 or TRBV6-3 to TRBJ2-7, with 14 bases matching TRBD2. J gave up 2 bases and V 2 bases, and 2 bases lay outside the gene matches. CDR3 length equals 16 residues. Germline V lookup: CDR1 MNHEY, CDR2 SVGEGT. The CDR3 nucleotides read TGTGCCAGCAGTTACCCGGGACTAGCGGGAGCCTACGAGCAGTACTTC. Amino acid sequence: CASSYPGLAGAYEQYF.

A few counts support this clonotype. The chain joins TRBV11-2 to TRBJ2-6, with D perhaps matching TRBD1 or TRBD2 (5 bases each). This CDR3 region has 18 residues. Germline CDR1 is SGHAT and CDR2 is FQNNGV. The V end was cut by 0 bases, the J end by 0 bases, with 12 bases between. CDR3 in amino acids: CASSLDGAGTSGANVLTF. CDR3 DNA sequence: TGTGCCAGCAGCTTAGATGGGGCAGGGACCTCTGGGGCCAACGTCCTGACTTTC.

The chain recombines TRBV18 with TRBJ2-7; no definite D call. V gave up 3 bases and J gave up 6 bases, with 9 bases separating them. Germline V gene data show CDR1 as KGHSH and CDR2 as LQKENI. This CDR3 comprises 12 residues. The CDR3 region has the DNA TGTGCCAGCTCACCCACTGGAACCGAGCAGTACTTC. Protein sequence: CASSPTGTEQYF.